Below are 10 T cell receptor beta chains sequenced from a single sample in a study of cytomegalovirus exposure and HLA in healthy donors (dated 2017 in TCRdb). Libraries were made using the immunoSEQ multiplex PCR assay. TCRdb obtained this table from immuneACCESS and retained in-frame rearrangements with V and J assigned. These tables miss some clones; where compared with another copy, unresolved V genes account for less than half of the shortfall, and the remainder is unexplained. In this sample the table shows roughly 65,000 clones, over 85% of which occur a single time. About 4% of the sample comes from the top ten. Input material: PBMCs. These receptors were obtained from a man between 18 and 35 years old in good health and CMV-seropositive.

The gene calls are TRBV2 and TRBJ2-2; maybe TRBD1 (5 bases). Germline values: CDR1 SNHLY, CDR2 FYNNEI. CDR3 size: 14 residues. V was cut by 10 bases and J by 6 bases, with 18 bases left in between. CDR3 DNA: TGTGCCACCACCCAAGGGGAAGGTCCCGGGGAGCTGTTTTTT. Residues: CATTQGEGPGELFF.

The J gene is TRBJ2-3, the V gene TRBV6-1; 9 nucleotides match TRBD2. The V segment lost 3 bases and the J segment 5 bases; nucleotides outside the gene matches: 6. CDR1 MNHNS and CDR2 SASEGT come from the germline V gene. This CDR3 is built from 15 residues. In DNA form, the CDR3 reads TGTGCCAGCAGTGATATAGCGGGAGAGCGAGATACGCAGTATTTT. It specifies CASSDIAGERDTQYF.

This rearrangement joins TRBV2 to TRBJ2-6; possible D gene TRBD2, 6 bases. V dropped 3 bases and J dropped 1 base, with 13 bases sitting between them. Germline CDR1 SNHLY, CDR2 FYNNEI. This CDR3 comprises 17 residues. As DNA, the CDR3 is TGTGCCAGCAGTGAGGGGGGATCCTGGTCTGGGGCCAACGTCCTGACTTTC. Amino acids: CASSEGGSWSGANVLTF.

This chain links TRBV5-6 with TRBJ2-7; tentative D call: TRBD1 (5 bases). CDR3 length: 13 amino acids. Trimming cost V 0 bases and J 5 bases, with 9 bases left between them. The germline V gene encodes CDR1 SGHDT and CDR2 YYEEEE. The CDR3 loop is CASSLEQGHEQYF. The CDR3 DNA reads TGTGCCAGCAGCTTGGAGCAGGGTCACGAGCAGTACTTC.

The gene calls are TRBV27 and TRBJ2-7; 8 bases agree with TRBD1. The CDR3 is 16 residues long. Germline trimming cut 6 bases from V and 1 base from J; bases unmatched to any gene: 11. Germline V gene data show CDR1 as MNHEY and CDR2 as SMNVEV (reference sequence). The CDR3 loop reads CASSLKYRGKSYEQYF. CDR3 coding DNA: TGTGCCAGCAGCCTAAAATACAGGGGGAAGTCCTACGAGCAGTACTTC.

The V call is TRBV4-2, the J call TRBJ2-5; 9 nucleotides agree with TRBD2. Germline V lookup: CDR1 LGHNA, CDR2 YNFKEQ. This CDR3 is 17 amino acids long. The ends lost 0 bases at V and 3 bases at J; junction bases unmatched: 8. Here the CDR3 reads CASSQDQAAGGKETQYF. The CDR3 DNA sequence: TGTGCCAGCAGCCAAGATCAAGCGGCGGGGGGGAAAGAGACCCAGTACTTC.

This clone was recorded once. This chain links TRBV18 with TRBJ1-2, with a weak D call TRBD1 (6 bases). Germline V CDR1 and CDR2: KGHSH, LQKENI. The V gene lost 1 base and the J gene lost 5 bases, with 14 bases spanning the gap. The CDR3 runs 15 residues. The CDR3 here is CASSPLGGRNYGYTF. The CDR3 DNA reads as TGTGCCAGCTCACCACTAGGGGGACGGAATTATGGCTACACCTTC.

The V and J genes are TRBV27 and TRBJ2-7, with D possibly matching TRBD2 (5 bases). Germline lookup yields CDR1 MNHEY and CDR2 SMNVEV (reference sequence). This CDR3 comprises 14 residues. The germline V and J ends were trimmed by 5 bases and 6 bases, with 17 bases remaining between them. CDR3 in DNA: TGTGCCAGCAGTCCATACCGCCGCGGAGGCGAGCAGTACTTC. As protein: CASSPYRRGGEQYF.

V and J are TRBV6-1 and TRBJ1-5; maybe TRBD1 (5 bases). V was clipped by 2 bases and J by 4 bases, with 15 bases between them. CDR3 length: 16 residues. Germline lookup yields CDR1 MNHNS and CDR2 SASEGT. This CDR3 is CASSESGGLNNQPQHF. In DNA, the CDR3 is TGTGCCAGCAGTGAATCGGGGGGACTAAATAATCAGCCCCAGCATTTT.

The chain has TRBV7-3 and TRBJ2-1; 7 nucleotides line up with TRBD2. The CDR3 covers 15 residues. Germline CDR1 and CDR2: SGHTA and FQGTGA. Trimming cost V 3 bases and J 7 bases; bases outside gene matches: 9. The DNA for the CDR3 is TGTGCCAGCAGCTTTCGATCGGGAGGAGGGAATGAGCAGTTCTTC. Its protein product is CASSFRSGGGNEQFF. Using reference TRBV7-3 and TRBJ2-1 for the parts outside the CDR3, the full variable domain is GAGVSQTPSNKVTEKGKYVELRCDPISGHTALYWYRQSLGQGPEFLIYFQGTGAADDSGLPNDRFFAVRPEGSVSTLKIQRTERGDSAVYLCASSFRSGGGNEQFFGPGTRLTVL.